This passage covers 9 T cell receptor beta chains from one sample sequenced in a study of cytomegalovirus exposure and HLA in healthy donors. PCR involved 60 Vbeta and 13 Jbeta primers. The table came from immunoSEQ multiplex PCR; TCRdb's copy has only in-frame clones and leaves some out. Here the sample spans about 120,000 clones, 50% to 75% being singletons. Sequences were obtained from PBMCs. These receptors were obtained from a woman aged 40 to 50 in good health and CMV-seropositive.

CDR3 DNA: TGCAGCGTTGAGGGCCCTGGGGAGACCCAGTACTTC. Amino acid sequence: CSVEGPGETQYF. The chain has TRBV29-1 and TRBJ2-5; no definite D call. The CDR3 spans 12 residues. CDR1 is SQVTM, CDR2 ANQGSEA, per germline. V dropped 3 bases and J dropped 5 bases, with 10 bases sitting between them.

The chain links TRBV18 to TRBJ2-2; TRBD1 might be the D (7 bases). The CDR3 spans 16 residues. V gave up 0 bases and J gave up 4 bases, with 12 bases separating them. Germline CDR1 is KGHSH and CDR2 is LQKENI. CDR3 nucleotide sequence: TGTGCCAGCTCACCACCGTCAGGGGGAGGCACCGGGGAGCTGTTTTTT. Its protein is CASSPPSGGGTGELFF.

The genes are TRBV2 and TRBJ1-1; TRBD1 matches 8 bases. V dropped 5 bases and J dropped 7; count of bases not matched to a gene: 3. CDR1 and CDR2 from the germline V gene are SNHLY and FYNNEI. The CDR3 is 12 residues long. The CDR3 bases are TGTGCCAGCAGTAAGACAGGGGATGAAGCTTTCTTT. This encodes CASSKTGDEAFF. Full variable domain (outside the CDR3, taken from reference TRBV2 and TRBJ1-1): EPEVTQTPSHQVTQMGQEVILRCVPISNHLYFYWYRQILGQKVEFLVSFYNNEISEKSEIFDDQFSVERPDGSNFTLKIRSTKLEDSAMYFCASSKTGDEAFFGQGTRLTVV.

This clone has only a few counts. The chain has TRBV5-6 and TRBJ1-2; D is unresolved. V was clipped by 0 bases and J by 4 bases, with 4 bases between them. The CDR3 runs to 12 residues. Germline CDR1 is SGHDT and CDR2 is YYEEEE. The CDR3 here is CASSLDSYGYTF. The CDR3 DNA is TGTGCCAGCAGCTTGGACAGCTATGGCTACACCTTC.

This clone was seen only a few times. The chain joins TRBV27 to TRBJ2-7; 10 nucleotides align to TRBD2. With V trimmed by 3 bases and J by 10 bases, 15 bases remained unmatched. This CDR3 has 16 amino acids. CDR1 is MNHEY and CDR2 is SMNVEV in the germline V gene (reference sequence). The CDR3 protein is CASSLWASGSETGQYF. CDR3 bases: TGTGCCAGCAGTTTGTGGGCTAGCGGGAGCGAAACGGGTCAGTACTTC.

CDR3 residues: CASSETQGQGSSYEQYF. CDR3 sequence (DNA): TGTGCCAGCAGTGAAACCCAGGGACAGGGAAGCTCCTACGAGCAGTACTTC. The chain links TRBV25-1 to TRBJ2-7; 9 nucleotides align to TRBD1. Per the germline V gene, CDR1 is MGHDK and CDR2 is SYGVNS. J gave up 0 bases and V 2 bases, and 8 bases lay outside the gene matches. This CDR3 has 17 residues.

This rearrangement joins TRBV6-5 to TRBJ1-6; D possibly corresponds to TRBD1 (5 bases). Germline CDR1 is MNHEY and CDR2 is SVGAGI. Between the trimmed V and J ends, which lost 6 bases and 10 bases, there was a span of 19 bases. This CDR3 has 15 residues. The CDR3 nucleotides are TGTGCCAGCAGGGACGACCGGGGGGGTCAGTCACCCCTCCACTTT. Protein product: CASRDDRGGQSPLHF.

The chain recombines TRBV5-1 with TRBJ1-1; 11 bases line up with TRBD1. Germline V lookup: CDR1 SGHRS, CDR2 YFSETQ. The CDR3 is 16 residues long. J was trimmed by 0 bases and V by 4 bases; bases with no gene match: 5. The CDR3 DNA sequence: TGCGCCAGCAGCACCGGGACAGGGGGTATGAACACTGAAGCTTTCTTT. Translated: CASSTGTGGMNTEAFF. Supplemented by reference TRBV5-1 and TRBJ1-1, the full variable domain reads KAGVTQTPRYLIKTRGQQVTLSCSPISGHRSVSWYQQTPGQGLQFLFEYFSETQRNKGNFPGRFSGRQFSNSRSEMNVSTLELGDSALYLCASSTGTGGMNTEAFFGQGTRLTVV.

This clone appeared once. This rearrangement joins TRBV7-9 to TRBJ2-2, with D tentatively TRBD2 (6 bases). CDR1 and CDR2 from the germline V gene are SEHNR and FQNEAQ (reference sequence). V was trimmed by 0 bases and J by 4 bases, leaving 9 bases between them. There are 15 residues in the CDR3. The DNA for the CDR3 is TGTGCCAGCAGCTTAGCGGCGGGACCCACCGGGGAGCTGTTTTTT. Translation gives CASSLAAGPTGELFF.